The 29 T cell receptor beta chains reported below all come from one sample, sequenced in a study of OX40 agonist ivuxolimab in advanced cancers. The assay was immunoSEQ multiplex PCR, and TCRdb's table has in-frame clones only and misses some. This table has some 74,000 clones, roughly 85% appearing once. The material sequenced was CD4+ or CD8+ T cells sorted from blood, taken in a trial of the OX40 agonist ivuxolimab. The receptors derive from an adult with an advanced solid tumor such as melanoma, head and neck, liver or kidney cancer.

The rearrangement uses TRBV10-2 and TRBJ2-5, with 7 bases matching TRBD2. Germline assignment: CDR1 WSHSY and CDR2 SAAADI. The CDR3 contains 14 residues. V shed 6 bases, J shed 4 bases, and the junction held 8 bases outside the gene matches. Here the CDR3 reads CASSLRLALETQYF. For the CDR3, the DNA is TGCGCCAGCAGCCTCCGACTAGCATTAGAGACCCAGTACTTC.

CDR3 region: CASSPPSSGANVLTF. CDR3 coding DNA: TGTGCCAGCTCACCACCGAGCTCTGGGGCCAACGTCCTGACTTTC. The chain is built from TRBV18 and TRBJ2-6; D remains unclear. The CDR3 is 15 amino acids. CDR1 and CDR2 from the germline V gene are KGHSH and LQKENI. V was clipped by 0 bases and J by 0 bases, with 3 bases between them.

The V gene is TRBV29-1, the J gene TRBJ2-3; D is undetermined. V dropped 7 bases and J dropped 5 bases, with 7 bases sitting between them. The CDR3 totals 10 residues. Germline V gives CDR1 SQVTM, CDR2 ANQGSEA. The CDR3 protein is CSARIDTQYF. The CDR3 DNA is TGCAGCGCCCGAATAGATACGCAGTATTTT.

The chain couples TRBV6-4 to TRBJ1-5; a possible D gene is TRBD1 (6 bases). CDR3 size: 15 residues. Germline V gene data show CDR1 as MRHNA and CDR2 as SNTAGT. The V end was cut by 5 bases, the J end by 1 base, with 12 bases between. CDR3 protein: CASSNRALSNQPQHF. As DNA, the CDR3 is TGTGCCAGCAGTAACAGGGCCCTCAGCAATCAGCCCCAGCATTTT.

The chain uses TRBV10-3 and TRBJ2-7; maybe TRBD1 (6 bases). Per the germline V gene, CDR1 is ENHRY and CDR2 is SYGVKD. Trimming shortened V by 0 bases and J by 2 bases, and 8 bases separated the two germline ends. The CDR3 sequence is 14 residues long. The CDR3 reads CAISESGATYEQYF. The CDR3 DNA reads TGTGCCATCAGTGAGTCGGGGGCTACCTACGAGCAGTACTTC.

This sequence joins TRBV18 and TRBJ2-7; D is unresolved. This CDR3 has 17 residues. Germline values: CDR1 KGHSH, CDR2 LQKENI. Trimming cost V 6 bases and J 0 bases, with 21 bases left between them. The CDR3 sequence is CASSRGSLGEPSYEQYF. The DNA of the CDR3 is TGTGCCAGCTCTCGTGGGTCCCTAGGTGAGCCCTCCTACGAGCAGTACTTC.

This chain links TRBV6-1 with TRBJ2-4; TRBD2 is a possible D gene (5 bases). Trimming stripped 5 bases from V and 1 base from J, with 12 bases between. The CDR3 totals 15 residues. Germline-derived CDR1 and CDR2 are MNHNS and SASEGT. CDR3 DNA sequence: TGTGCCAGCAGTACGGGGTCACCGGCCAAAAACATTCAGTACTTC. Translation gives CASSTGSPAKNIQYF.

This chain connects TRBV4-2 to TRBJ1-1; D not certain. Germline V gives CDR1 LGHNA, CDR2 YNFKEQ. V was pared by 0 bases and J by 1 base, with 9 bases between. The CDR3 covers 15 residues. The CDR3 loop is CASSQERFGNTEAFF. The CDR3 DNA reads as TGTGCCAGCAGCCAAGAAAGGTTTGGGAACACTGAAGCTTTCTTT.

The genes are TRBV6-6 and TRBJ1-6; D call uncertain. Germline V lookup: CDR1 MNHNY, CDR2 SVGAGI (reference sequence). The CDR3 length is 15 residues. Between the trimmed V and J ends, which lost 0 bases and 8 bases, there was a span of 11 bases. CDR3 DNA: TGTGCCAGCAGTTACTCTAGGTATTCGGATTCACCCCTCCACTTT. Translated: CASSYSRYSDSPLHF.

This clone has a single count. The V gene is TRBV12-1, the J gene TRBJ2-3; the D call in the table, TRBD2, was not verified against the DNA. TRBV12-1 is noted as a pseudogene. The CDR3 covers 15 residues. CDR3 sequence reads: CASSPRASGEYTQYF. As DNA, the CDR3 is TGTGCCAGCAGCCCCCGGGCTAGCGGGGAATATACGCAGTATTTT.

In DNA, the CDR3 is TGTGCCAGCAGCCAAGATCGTGTGGGGGGACTAAACATTCAGTACTTC. It specifies CASSQDRVGGLNIQYF. V usage is TRBV4-2 and J usage is TRBJ2-4; tentative D call: TRBD2 (6 bases). The CDR3 covers 16 residues. Germline V CDR1 and CDR2: LGHNA, YNFKEQ. V lost 0 bases and J lost 6, with 15 bases in between.

This rearrangement joins TRBV7-8 to TRBJ2-3; 10 nucleotides match TRBD2. V trimming: 5 bases; J trimming: 3 bases; junction bases outside the gene matches: 8. This CDR3 spans 16 amino acids. The germline V gene has CDR1 SGHVS and CDR2 FQNEAQ. CDR3 DNA: TGTGCCAGCAGCCCCTTCAGCGGGGGGGCAACAGATACGCAGTATTTT. This codes for CASSPFSGGATDTQYF.

The V gene is TRBV7-2, the J gene TRBJ2-3; 8 positions match TRBD2. Unmatched junction bases numbered 8, after V lost 6 bases and J lost 3 bases. This CDR3 is built from 15 residues. The germline V gene has CDR1 SGHTA and CDR2 FQGNSA. The CDR3 region has the DNA TGTGCCAGCAGGCCGGGAGGGGGGTCAACAGATACGCAGTATTTT. Its translation: CASRPGGGSTDTQYF.

This clone was counted once. The chain recombines TRBV6-6 with TRBJ1-1, with 10 bases that match TRBD1. This CDR3 contains 14 residues. J was trimmed by 5 bases and V by 10 bases; bases with no gene match: 10. The V gene's germline CDR1 is MNHNY and CDR2 SVGAGI (reference sequence). CDR3 DNA: TGTGCCACCTTTTCTGGACAGGGGGTTACTGAAGCTTTCTTT. It codes for CATFSGQGVTEAFF.

The chain joins TRBV5-5 to TRBJ2-7, with 13 bases aligning to TRBD2. This CDR3 contains 17 residues. J lost 4 bases, V lost 0 bases, and 7 bases had no gene match. The germline V gene has CDR1 SGHKS and CDR2 YYEKEE (reference sequence). The CDR3 is CASSLGKTSGRSYEQYF. The CDR3, as DNA: TGTGCCAGCAGCTTGGGGAAGACTAGCGGGAGGTCGTACGAGCAGTACTTC. The full variable domain, in which reference TRBV5-5 and TRBJ2-7 provide the parts outside the CDR3, is DAGVTQSPTHLIKTRGQQVTLRCSPISGHKSVSWYQQVLGQGPQFIFQYYEKEERGRGNFPDRFSARQFPNYSSELNVNALLLGDSALYLCASSLGKTSGRSYEQYFGPGTRLTVT.

V is TRBV29-1 and J is TRBJ1-6; D remains ambiguous. The V gene's germline CDR1 is SQVTM and CDR2 ANQGSEA. The CDR3 totals 13 residues. Trimming stripped 5 bases from V and 6 bases from J, with 11 bases between. CDR3 amino acids: CSVRQSLNSPLHF. The CDR3 region has the DNA TGCAGCGTTCGCCAGAGTCTTAATTCACCCCTCCACTTT.

This clone was recorded a few times. The chain has TRBV18 and TRBJ1-4; D remains unclear. This CDR3 contains 16 residues. CDR1 is KGHSH, CDR2 LQKENI, per germline. The V end was cut by 3 bases, the J end by 0 bases, with 11 bases between. The CDR3 nucleotides read TGTGCCAGCTCACCCCTCTCCGGCGCAACTAATGAAAAACTGTTTTTT. As protein: CASSPLSGATNEKLFF.

This clone has a handful of counts. The same CDR3 can be traced to other DNA sequences in this sample. This chain joins TRBV27 and TRBJ1-2; a possible D gene is TRBD1 (5 bases). Germline V CDR1 and CDR2: MNHEY, SMNVEV (reference sequence). V gave up 3 bases and J gave up 4 bases, with 6 bases separating them. There are 12 residues in the CDR3. The CDR3 sequence: CASSLQGYGYTF. DNA for the CDR3: TGTGCCAGCAGTTTGCAGGGCTATGGCTACACCTTC.

The chain carries TRBV5-1 and TRBJ1-1; maybe TRBD1 (5 bases). V gave up 3 bases and J gave up 4 bases, with 10 bases separating them. The CDR3 contains 13 residues. In germline, CDR1 is SGHRS, CDR2 YFSETQ. The CDR3 is CASSWGGSTEAFF. DNA of the CDR3: TGCGCCAGCAGCTGGGGGGGTAGCACTGAAGCTTTCTTT. The full variable domain, in which reference TRBV5-1 and TRBJ1-1 provide the parts outside the CDR3, is KAGVTQTPRYLIKTRGQQVTLSCSPISGHRSVSWYQQTPGQGLQFLFEYFSETQRNKGNFPGRFSGRQFSNSRSEMNVSTLELGDSALYLCASSWGGSTEAFFGQGTRLTVV.

V gene TRBV19 combines with J gene TRBJ1-6, with 9 bases fitting TRBD1. The CDR3 extends over 16 amino acids. Per the germline V gene, CDR1 is LNHDA and CDR2 is SQIVND (reference sequence). The junction had 7 bases not matched to a gene; V was cut back by 6 bases and J by 4 bases. The CDR3, as DNA: TGTGCCAGTAGGAGCCGACAGGGGGGATATAATTCACCCCTCCACTTT. This codes for CASRSRQGGYNSPLHF.

This clone was found once. V is TRBV10-2 and J is TRBJ2-1; 7 nucleotides line up with TRBD2. Germline loops: CDR1 WSHSY, CDR2 SAAADI. There are 13 residues in the CDR3. V shed 0 bases, J shed 9 bases, and the junction held 2 bases outside the gene matches. The CDR3 DNA reads TGCGCCAGCAGTGAGTCGGGGGGGAGTGAGCAGTTCTTC. Protein: CASSESGGSEQFF.

The V and J genes are TRBV27 and TRBJ2-7; no firm D call. CDR3 size: 12 residues. Deletions cut 4 bases from V and 2 bases from J, with 6 bases between. The V gene's germline CDR1 is MNHEY and CDR2 SMNVEV (reference sequence). DNA of the CDR3: TGTGCCAGCAGTTCACTCCCCTACGAGCAGTACTTC. It translates to CASSSLPYEQYF.

The chain uses TRBV11-3 and TRBJ2-3, with 8 bases identical to TRBD2. This CDR3 spans 14 amino acids. Germline CDR1 and CDR2: SGHNT and YENEEA. V lost 5 bases and J lost 5; bases outside the gene matches: 6. CDR3 amino acids: CASSLGLARDTQYF. As DNA, the CDR3 is TGTGCCAGCAGCCTTGGACTAGCACGAGATACGCAGTATTTT.

Comment on this clone: This specimen includes other DNA sequences encoding the same CDR3. The chain links TRBV18 to TRBJ2-7; D is possibly TRBD1 (6 bases). The CDR3 extends over 11 amino acids. Germline V CDR1 and CDR2: KGHSH, LQKENI. Trimming pared 3 bases from V and 7 bases from J, leaving 7 bases between. In DNA form, the CDR3 reads TGTGCCAGCTCACCTGACAGGGAGCAGTACTTC. The encoded protein is CASSPDREQYF.

This clone came up a few times. This rearrangement joins TRBV5-1 to TRBJ1-1; a possible D gene is TRBD1 (6 bases). V lost 3 bases to trimming and J lost 11 bases, with 17 bases between them. The CDR3 is made up of 13 amino acids. Looked up from germline, CDR1 is SGHRS and CDR2 is YFSETQ. The CDR3 reads CASSSLGHSGAFF. CDR3 DNA: TGCGCCAGCAGCTCCTTGGGACATTCGGGGGCTTTCTTT.

The rearrangement uses TRBV6-5 and TRBJ1-1, with D tentatively TRBD1 (5 bases). Germline values: CDR1 MNHEY, CDR2 SVGAGI. The ends were cut back, 11 bases at V and 1 base at J, with 17 bases in the middle. The CDR3 consists of 14 residues. DNA of the CDR3: TGTGCCGTCAGAGGGACCATGGGGAACACTGAAGCTTTCTTT. It encodes CAVRGTMGNTEAFF.

The gene calls are TRBV28 and TRBJ1-6; 7 bases are a match to TRBD1. The CDR3 has 17 amino acids. Per germline, CDR1 MDHEN and CDR2 SYDVKM. The V and J ends lost 6 bases and 7 bases, in that order; junction bases with no gene match: 15. DNA of the CDR3: TGTGCCAGCAGGCCTTACGCCGCGGGACAGAGGAATTCACCCCTCCACTTT. Protein: CASRPYAAGQRNSPLHF.

The rearrangement links TRBV6-5 to TRBJ1-1; 7 nucleotides align to TRBD1. The CDR3 has 14 residues. CDR1 MNHEY and CDR2 SVGAGI come from the germline V gene. Trimming cost V 2 bases and J 4 bases; bases outside gene matches: 4. CDR3 bases: TGTGCCAGCAGTTACCGACAGGGAGGCACTGAAGCTTTCTTT. It is translated as CASSYRQGGTEAFF.

This clone was observed a single time. V and J are TRBV5-1 and TRBJ1-2; possibly TRBD1 for D (5 bases). V was clipped by 0 bases and J by 5 bases, with 11 bases between them. Germline assignment: CDR1 SGHRS and CDR2 YFSETQ. This CDR3 is 14 amino acids long. The CDR3 DNA follows: TGCGCCAGCAGCTTGGAAGGGGAGGAATATGGCTACACCTTC. It is translated as CASSLEGEEYGYTF.